This T cell receptor (beta chain) is from a study of shared clonotypes between healthy human individuals. Assay: immunoSEQ multiplex PCR; the TCRdb copy retains only in-frame clones and omits some. The sample includes 700,000 to 950,000 clones, around 96% of them seen just once. Naive CD8 cells were CD45RO-negative, positively selected for CCR7, excluding terminally differentiated effector memory CD45RA+ cells. Concerning this clone: Relative to the germline gene, one junction end is altered; a read error may explain this.

The sample was naive CD8+ T cells sorted from blood. The receptor's source is a man aged 30 to 39 in good health.

The CDR3 DNA follows: TGTGCCAGCAGCTTAGGTAACGACTCCTCCAATGAGCAGTTCTTC. Its translation is CASSLGNDSSNEQFF. The V and J genes are TRBV7-2 and TRBJ2-1; D gene uncertain. The germline gives CDR1 SGHTA, CDR2 FQGNSA. The CDR3 loop spans 15 amino acids.